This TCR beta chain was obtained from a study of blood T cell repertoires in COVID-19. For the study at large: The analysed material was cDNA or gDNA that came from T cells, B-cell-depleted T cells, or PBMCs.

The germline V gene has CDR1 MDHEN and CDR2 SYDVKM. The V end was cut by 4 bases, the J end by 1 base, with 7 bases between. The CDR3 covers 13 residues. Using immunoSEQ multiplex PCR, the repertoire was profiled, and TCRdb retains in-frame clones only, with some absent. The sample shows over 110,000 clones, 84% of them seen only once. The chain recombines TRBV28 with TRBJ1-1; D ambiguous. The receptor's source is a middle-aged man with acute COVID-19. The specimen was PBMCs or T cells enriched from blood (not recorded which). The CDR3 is CASSSRWNTEAFF. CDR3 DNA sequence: TGTGCCAGCAGTTCCAGATGGAACACTGAAGCTTTCTTT.